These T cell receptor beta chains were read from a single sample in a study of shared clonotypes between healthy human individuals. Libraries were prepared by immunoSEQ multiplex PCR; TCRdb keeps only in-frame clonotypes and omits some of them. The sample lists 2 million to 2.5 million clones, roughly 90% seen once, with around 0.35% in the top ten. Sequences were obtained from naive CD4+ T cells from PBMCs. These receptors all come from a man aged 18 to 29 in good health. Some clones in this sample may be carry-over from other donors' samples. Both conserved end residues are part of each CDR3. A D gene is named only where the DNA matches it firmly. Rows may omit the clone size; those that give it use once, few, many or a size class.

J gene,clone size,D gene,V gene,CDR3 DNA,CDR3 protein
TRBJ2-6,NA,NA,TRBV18,TGTGCCAGCTCACCAGTGACCGTGGATTGGGGGGCCAACGTCCTGACTTTC,CASSPVTVDWGANVLTF
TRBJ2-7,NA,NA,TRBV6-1,TGTGCCAGCAGACAGGTCTTACTCTCCTACGAGCAGTACTTC,CASRQVLLSYEQYF
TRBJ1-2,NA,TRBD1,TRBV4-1,TGCGCCAGCAGCCGTGACAGGGGCGCGAGAGGCTACACCTTC,CASSRDRGARGYTF
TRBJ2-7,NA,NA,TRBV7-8,TGTGCCAGCAGCCTAATCGCTTCCTACGAGCAGTACTTC,CASSLIASYEQYF
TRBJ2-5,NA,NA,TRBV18,TGTGCCAGCTCACGGGGACTTAACCAAGGGGAGACCCAGTACTTC,CASSRGLNQGETQYF
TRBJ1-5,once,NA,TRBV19,TGTGCCAGTAGTATGGGGCAGGGAAATCAGCCCCAGCATTTT,CASSMGQGNQPQHF
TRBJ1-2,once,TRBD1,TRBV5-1,TGCGCCAGCAGCCCAAGGACAGGGGGCTCCTATGGCTACACCTTC,CASSPRTGGSYGYTF
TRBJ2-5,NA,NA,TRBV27,TGTGCCAGTAGCAGGAGCATGTGGACCCAGTACTTC,CASSRSMWTQYF
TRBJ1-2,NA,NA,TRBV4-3,TGCGCCAGCAGCCAAGAGGGATATGGCTACACCTTC,CASSQEGYGYTF
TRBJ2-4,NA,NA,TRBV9,TGTGCCAGCAGGGATACTAGGGAATTCGCCATTCAGTACTTC,CASRDTREFAIQYF
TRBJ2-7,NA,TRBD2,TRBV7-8,TGTGCCAGCAGCTTAGATTCCCGACTAGCGGGAGACGTAGGTGGCTACGAGCAGTACTTC,CASSLDSRLAGDVGGYEQYF
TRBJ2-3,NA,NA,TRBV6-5,TGTGCCAGCAGTTATCAAGGCGGGAAGCGCGATACGCAGTATTTT,CASSYQGGKRDTQYF
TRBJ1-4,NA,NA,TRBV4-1,TGCGCCAGCACCCCACCCGGAACAGGGAAGGCTAATGAAAAACTGTTTTTT,CASTPPGTGKANEKLFF
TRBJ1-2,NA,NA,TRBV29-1,TGCAGCGCCCTCTGGGGGAGGGGCTACACCTTC,CSALWGRGYTF
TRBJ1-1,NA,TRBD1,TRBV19,TGTGCCAGTAGTATAACGCAGGGGGCGTTCACTGAAGCTTTCTTT,CASSITQGAFTEAFF
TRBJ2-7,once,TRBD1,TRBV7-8,TGTGCCAGCAGCTCCCGGGACAGGGTTCGGGGCTACGAGCAGTACTTC,CASSSRDRVRGYEQYF
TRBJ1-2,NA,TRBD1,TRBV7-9,TGTGCCAGCAGCCCAAAACCGGGACAGGGGGATGGCTACACCTTC,CASSPKPGQGDGYTF
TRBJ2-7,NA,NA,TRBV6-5,TGTGCCAGCAGTTGGGACAGCGGGGGCTCCTACGAGCAGTACTTC,CASSWDSGGSYEQYF
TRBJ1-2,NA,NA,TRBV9,TGTGCCAGCAGCCCCTGGGACGGTAACTATGGCTACACCTTC,CASSPWDGNYGYTF
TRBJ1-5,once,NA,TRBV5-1,TGCGCCAGCAGCCAGCAGGGGTTAGCTGGTCAGCCCCAGCATTTT,CASSQQGLAGQPQHF
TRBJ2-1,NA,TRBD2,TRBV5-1,TGCGCCAGCAGCTGGACCGGGACTAGCGGGAGCTCTGAGCAGTTCTTC,CASSWTGTSGSSEQFF
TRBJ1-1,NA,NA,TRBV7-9,TGTGCCAGCAGCTTAGCCAGGGCCATGAACACTGAAGCTTTCTTT,CASSLARAMNTEAFF
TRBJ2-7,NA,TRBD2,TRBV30,TGTGCCTGGAGTGTACGGGGTTGGGGACTAGTGTCCATCGGCTCCTACGAGCAGTACTTC,CAWSVRGWGLVSIGSYEQYF
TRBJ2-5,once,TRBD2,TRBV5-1,TGCGCCAGCAGCCCCGGGAGGGTGGGCGAGACCCAGTACTTC,CASSPGRVGETQYF
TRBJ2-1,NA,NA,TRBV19,TGTGCCAGTAGAAGTGCGTACAGGGACAATGAGCAGTTCTTC,CASRSAYRDNEQFF
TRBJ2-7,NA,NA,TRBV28,TGTGCCAGCACCGGCGACGAGCAGTACTTC,CASTGDEQYF
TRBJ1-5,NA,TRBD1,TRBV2,TGTGCCAGCAGTGAAGTGGCAGGGGGGAGCAATCAGCCCCAGCATTTT,CASSEVAGGSNQPQHF
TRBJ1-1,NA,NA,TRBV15,TGTGCCACCAGCAGAGATGTGGGGACCCAAGGGGGAGCTTTCTTT,CATSRDVGTQGGAFF
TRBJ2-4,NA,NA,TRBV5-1,TGCGCCAGCAGCTTCAACGGCAGGGAGGACATTCAGTACTTC,CASSFNGREDIQYF
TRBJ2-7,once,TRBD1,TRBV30,TGTGCCTGGGGGAGACAGGGAGCACGCGAGCAGTACTTC,CAWGRQGAREQYF
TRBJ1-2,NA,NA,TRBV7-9,TGTGCCAGCAGCCGCGAGGGGGGGGATGGCTACACCTTC,CASSREGGDGYTF
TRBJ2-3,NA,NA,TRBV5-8,TGTGCCAGCAGCGGCCTGGTGTTTAGCACAGATACGCAGTATTTT,CASSGLVFSTDTQYF
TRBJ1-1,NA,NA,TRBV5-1,TGCGCCAGCAGCTTGTTAACGAGCACTGAAGCTTTCTTT,CASSLLTSTEAFF
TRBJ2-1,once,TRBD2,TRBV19,TGTGCCAGTAGCAAACTAGCGGGAGGGCTCAATGAGCAGTTCTTC,CASSKLAGGLNEQFF
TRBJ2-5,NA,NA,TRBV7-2,TGTGCCAGCAGCTACATAAGGGACTTTCAAGAGACCCAGTACTTC,CASSYIRDFQETQYF
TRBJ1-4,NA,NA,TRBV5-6,TGTGCCAGCAGCTTGAGGAGGTTAAATGAAAAACTGTTTTTT,CASSLRRLNEKLFF
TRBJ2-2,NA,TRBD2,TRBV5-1,TGCGCCAGCAGCCCGACTAGCGGGAGATTAGGCACCGGGGAGCTGTTTTTT,CASSPTSGRLGTGELFF